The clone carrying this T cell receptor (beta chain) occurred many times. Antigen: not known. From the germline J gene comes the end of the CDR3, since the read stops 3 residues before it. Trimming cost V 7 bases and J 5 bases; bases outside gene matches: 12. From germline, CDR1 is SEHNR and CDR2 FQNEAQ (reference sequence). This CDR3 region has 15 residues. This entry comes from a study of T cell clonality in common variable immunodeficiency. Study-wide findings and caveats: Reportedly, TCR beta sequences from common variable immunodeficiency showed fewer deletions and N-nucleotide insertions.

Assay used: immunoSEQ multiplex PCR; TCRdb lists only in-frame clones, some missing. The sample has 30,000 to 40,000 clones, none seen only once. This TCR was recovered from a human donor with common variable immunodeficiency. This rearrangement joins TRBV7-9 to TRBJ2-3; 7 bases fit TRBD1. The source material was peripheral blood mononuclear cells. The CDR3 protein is CASIRMTGPGDTQYF. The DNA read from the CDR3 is TGTGCCAGCATCAGAATGACAGGGCCGGGAGATACG.